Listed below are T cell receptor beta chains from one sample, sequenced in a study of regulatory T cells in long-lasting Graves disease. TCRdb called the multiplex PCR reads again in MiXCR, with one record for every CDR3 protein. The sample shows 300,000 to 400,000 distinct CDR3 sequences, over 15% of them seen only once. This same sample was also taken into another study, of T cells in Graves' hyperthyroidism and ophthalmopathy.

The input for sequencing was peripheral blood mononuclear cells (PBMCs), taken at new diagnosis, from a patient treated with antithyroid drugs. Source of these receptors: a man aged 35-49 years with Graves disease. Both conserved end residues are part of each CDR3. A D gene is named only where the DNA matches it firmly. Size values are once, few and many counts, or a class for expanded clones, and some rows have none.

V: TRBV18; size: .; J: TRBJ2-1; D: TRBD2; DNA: TGTGCCAGCTCACCTACTAGCGGGGGGTCTGAGCAGTTCTTC; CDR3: CASSPTSGGSEQFF
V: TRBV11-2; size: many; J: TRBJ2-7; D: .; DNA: TGTGCCAGCAGCTCCCCCAGGGAGGGGGGCGAGCAGTACTTC; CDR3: CASSSPREGGEQYF
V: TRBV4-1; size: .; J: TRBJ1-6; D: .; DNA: TGCGCCAGCAGCCCTCGATTCTCCTATAATTCACCCCTCCACTTT; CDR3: CASSPRFSYNSPLHF
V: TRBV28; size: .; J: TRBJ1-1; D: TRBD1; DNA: TGTGCCAGCAGTTCTTACAGGGGGCAGACTGAAGCTTTCTTT; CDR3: CASSSYRGQTEAFF
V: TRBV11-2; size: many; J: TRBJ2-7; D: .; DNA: TGTGCCAGCAGCTTAGCATCGGAAGAGGGGGATCCCTACGAGCAGTACTTC; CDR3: CASSLASEEGDPYEQYF
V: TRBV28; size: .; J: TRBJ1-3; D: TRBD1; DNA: TGTGCCAGCACACCACCAGGGGGCTCGAGCTCTGGAAACACCATATATTTT; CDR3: CASTPPGGSSSGNTIYF
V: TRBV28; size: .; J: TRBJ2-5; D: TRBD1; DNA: TGTGCCAGCAGTTCGACAGGGGGCACACTTGAGACCCAGTACTTC; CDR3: CASSSTGGTLETQYF
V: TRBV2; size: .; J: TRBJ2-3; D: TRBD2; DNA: TGTGCCAGCACGACTAGCGGGGGGGGCACGCAGTATTTT; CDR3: CASTTSGGGTQYF
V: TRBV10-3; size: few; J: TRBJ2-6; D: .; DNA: TGTGCCATCAGCCAAACCCAGGGCGTTGGGGCCAACGTCCTGACTTTC; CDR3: CAISQTQGVGANVLTF
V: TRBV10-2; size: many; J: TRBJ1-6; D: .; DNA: TGCGCCAGCAGTGAGTCGACTGGGCTATTTGATTCACCCCTCCACTTT; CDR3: CASSESTGLFDSPLHF
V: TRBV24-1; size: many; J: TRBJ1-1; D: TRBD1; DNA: TGTGCCACCAGTGACAGGGGGCTGGGCACTGAAGCTTTCTTT; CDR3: CATSDRGLGTEAFF